The text below deals with one T cell receptor (beta chain). The sample is drawn from a study of blood T cell repertoires in COVID-19. About the study: Collection of acute and convalescent COVID-19 samples took place in the United States, Italy and Spain. In each case, the material was cDNA or gDNA derived from T cells, B-cell-depleted T cells, or PBMCs.

The authors' processing: Estimated nucleated cell counts came from reference gene primer amplification. The assay was immunoSEQ multiplex PCR, and TCRdb's table has in-frame clones only and misses some. The V and J calls and clone size are taken from that table; D and trimming were inferred from the DNA. Altogether 75,000 or so clones are present, 87% being singletons, with the ten largest covering nearly 5%. V was clipped by 4 bases and J by 3 bases, with 12 bases between them. This CDR3 comprises 15 residues. Germline CDR1 KGHDR, CDR2 SFDVKD. Sample: peripheral blood. The origin of this receptor is a woman aged 80 or over with active or convalescent COVID-19. The chain is built from TRBV24-1 and TRBJ1-5; D perhaps matches TRBD1 (6 bases). The CDR3 bases are TGTGCCACCAGTGACTCTGGACAGCCCAATCAGCCCCAGCATTTT. This sequence encodes CATSDSGQPNQPQHF.